This TCR beta chain was found in a study of early T cells in non-severe SARS-CoV-2 infection. Overall study: Whole-blood bulk RNA, unsorted, was sequenced, and chains were unpaired. Study-level findings and limits: In VDJdb matching, anti-spike CD8 responses were favored while private and CD4 specificities went missing.

Concerning this clonotype: The antigen remains undetermined.

Unique molecular identifiers were affixed to single, distinct cDNA molecules. TCRdb re-derived calls from the 5' RACE reads in MiXCR, one entry per CDR3 protein. Here the sample spans over 80,000 distinct CDR3 sequences, 14% being singletons. The sequenced sample was whole blood. This receptor was taken from an adult who was a healthcare worker with PCR-confirmed SARS-CoV-2 infection or an uninfected control (not recorded which).

This CDR3 is CSANSAGGTTGELFF. The CDR3 DNA reads TGCAGTGCTAATTCAGCGGGGGGCACCACCGGGGAGCTGTTTTTT. The rearrangement links TRBV20-1 to TRBJ2-2; 9 bases line up with TRBD2. The V gene end was trimmed by 4 bases and the J gene end by 4 bases; junction bases not matched to a gene: 7. This CDR3 region has 15 residues. Germline V gene data show CDR1 as DFQATT and CDR2 as SNEGSKA (reference sequence).